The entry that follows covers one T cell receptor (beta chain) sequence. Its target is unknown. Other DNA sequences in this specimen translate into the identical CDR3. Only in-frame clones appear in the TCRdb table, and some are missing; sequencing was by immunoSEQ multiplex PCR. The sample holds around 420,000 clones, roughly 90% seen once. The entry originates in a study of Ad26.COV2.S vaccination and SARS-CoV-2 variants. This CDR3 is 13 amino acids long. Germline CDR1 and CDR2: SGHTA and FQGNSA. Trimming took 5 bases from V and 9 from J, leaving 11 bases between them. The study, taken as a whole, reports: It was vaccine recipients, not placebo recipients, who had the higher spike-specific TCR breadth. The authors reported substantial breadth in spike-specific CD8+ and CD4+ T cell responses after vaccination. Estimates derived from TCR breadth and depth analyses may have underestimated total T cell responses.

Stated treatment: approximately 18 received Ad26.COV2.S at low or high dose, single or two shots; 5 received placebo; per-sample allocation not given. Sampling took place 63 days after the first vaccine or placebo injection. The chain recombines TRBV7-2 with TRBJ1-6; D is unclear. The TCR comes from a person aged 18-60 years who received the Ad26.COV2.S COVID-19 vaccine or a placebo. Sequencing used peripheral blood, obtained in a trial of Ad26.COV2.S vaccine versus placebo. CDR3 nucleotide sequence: TGTGCCAGCAGCCTAGAAGGGAGTTCACCCCTCCACTTT. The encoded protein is CASSLEGSSPLHF.